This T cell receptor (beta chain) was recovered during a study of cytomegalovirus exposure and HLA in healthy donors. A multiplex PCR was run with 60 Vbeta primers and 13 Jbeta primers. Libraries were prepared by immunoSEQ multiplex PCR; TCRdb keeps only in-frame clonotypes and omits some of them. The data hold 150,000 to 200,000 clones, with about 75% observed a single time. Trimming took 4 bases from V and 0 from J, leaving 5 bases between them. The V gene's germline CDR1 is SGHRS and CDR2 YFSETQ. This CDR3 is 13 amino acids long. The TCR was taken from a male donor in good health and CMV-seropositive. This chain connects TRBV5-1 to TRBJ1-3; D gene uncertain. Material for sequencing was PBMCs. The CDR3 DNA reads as TGCGCCAGCAGCCCCCTCTCTGGAAACACCATATATTTT. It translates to CASSPLSGNTIYF.